Presented here are 13 T cell receptor beta chains from one specimen sequenced in a study of T cell responses to AZD1222 COVID-19 vaccine. The data were produced by immunoSEQ multiplex PCR, yet TCRdb's version contains in-frame clones alone and is incomplete. The sample lists around 140,000 clones; about 94% were seen once. Specimen: peripheral blood, collected 28 days after the second AZD1222 dose. Receptors originate from an adult who received the AZD1222 COVID-19 vaccine.

The chain joins TRBV6-5 to TRBJ1-3, with D perhaps matching TRBD1 (5 bases). Trimming shortened V by 2 bases and J by 0 bases, and 11 bases separated the two germline ends. Germline CDR1 reads MNHEY; CDR2 reads SVGAGI. CDR3 length equals 16 residues. CDR3 region: CASSYGAGSSGNTIYF. The CDR3 region has the DNA TGTGCCAGCAGTTACGGGGCGGGTTCCTCTGGAAACACCATATATTTT.

The chain uses TRBV12-3 or TRBV12-4 and TRBJ1-5, with a weak D call TRBD1 (6 bases). The CDR3 is 13 amino acids. V was pared by 3 bases and J by 4 bases, with 7 bases between. The CDR3 here is CASSFTGNQPQHF. CDR3 DNA: TGTGCCAGCAGTTTCACAGGGAATCAGCCCCAGCATTTT.

The gene calls are TRBV28 and TRBJ2-7, with 8 nucleotides matching TRBD1. Germline CDR1 MDHEN, CDR2 SYDVKM. V lost 5 bases and J lost 3; bases outside the gene matches: 12. The CDR3 consists of 16 residues. The CDR3 reads CASSRTTGANGYEQYF. DNA for the CDR3: TGTGCCAGCAGTCGGACGACAGGGGCGAACGGCTACGAGCAGTACTTC. Variable domain in full (rest from reference TRBV28 and TRBJ2-7): DVKVTQSSRYLVKRTGEKVFLECVQDMDHENMFWYRQDPGLGLRLIYFSYDVKMKEKGDIPEGYSVSREKKERFSLILESASTNQTSMYLCASSRTTGANGYEQYFGPGTRLTVT.

The chain carries TRBV5-6 and TRBJ1-2, with 7 bases lining up with TRBD1. J gave up 3 bases and V 4 bases, and 6 bases lay outside the gene matches. The V gene's germline CDR1 is SGHDT and CDR2 YYEEEE. The CDR3 has 14 residues. CDR3 DNA sequence: TGTGCCAGCAGCGGATACAGGGGTGACTATGGCTACACCTTC. This gives the protein CASSGYRGDYGYTF. Complete variable domain (other parts from reference TRBV5-6 and TRBJ1-2): DAGVTQSPTHLIKTRGQQVTLRCSPKSGHDTVSWYQQALGQGPQFIFQYYEEEERQRGNFPDRFSGHQFPNYSSELNVNALLLGDSALYLCASSGYRGDYGYTFGSGTRLTVV.

The V gene is TRBV19, the J gene TRBJ2-3; tentatively, D is TRBD1 (5 bases). CDR3 length equals 14 residues. V lost 10 bases and J lost 2, with 16 bases in between. Germline loops: CDR1 LNHDA, CDR2 SQIVND (reference sequence). CDR3 DNA: TGTGCCACCACCTCCGACAGAGACACAGATACGCAGTATTTT. Protein sequence: CATTSDRDTDTQYF.

The chain is built from TRBV6-1 and TRBJ1-3; D is possibly TRBD1 (6 bases). Looked up from germline, CDR1 is MNHNS and CDR2 is SASEGT. The CDR3 is 15 amino acids. V shed 0 bases and J shed 5 bases, with 11 bases lying between them. CDR3 sequence: CASSEAAGDRNTIYF. The CDR3 DNA sequence: TGTGCCAGCAGTGAAGCGGCAGGGGATAGAAACACCATATATTTT.

The genes are TRBV28 and TRBJ1-2, with D unresolved. Germline CDR1 is MDHEN and CDR2 is SYDVKM. The CDR3 consists of 11 residues. V was clipped by 4 bases and J by 6 bases, with 6 bases between them. CDR3 sequence: CASSSRDGYTF. The CDR3 DNA follows: TGTGCCAGCAGTTCGCGGGATGGCTACACCTTC.

The chain uses TRBV6-1 and TRBJ2-1; D assignment may be TRBD1 or TRBD2 (5 bases each). Per the germline V gene, CDR1 is MNHNS and CDR2 is SASEGT. The ends were cut back, 1 base at V and 2 bases at J, with 9 bases in the middle. CDR3 size: 15 residues. The DNA for the CDR3 is TGTGCCAGCAGTGAAGATCGAGGGGCCTACAATGAGCAGTTCTTC. Encoded protein: CASSEDRGAYNEQFF.

V is TRBV28 and J is TRBJ1-5; D is ambiguous. The CDR3 is 12 amino acids. Trimming removed 4 bases at V and 7 bases at J, with 8 bases between. Germline V gene lookup returns CDR1 MDHEN and CDR2 SYDVKM. The chain's CDR3 is CASSSIKQPQHF. The CDR3, as DNA: TGTGCCAGCAGTTCGATTAAGCAGCCCCAGCATTTT.

V usage is TRBV7-3 and J usage is TRBJ2-2, with D possibly being TRBD2 (7 bases). The CDR3 runs 15 residues. V was cut by 6 bases and J by 2 bases, with 13 bases left in between. CDR1 is SGHTA and CDR2 is FQGTGA in the germline V gene. As DNA, the CDR3 is TGTGCCAGCAGATTACGCGGGGGCAACACCGGGGAGCTGTTTTTT. It is translated as CASRLRGGNTGELFF.

The rearrangement uses TRBV6-5 and TRBJ2-5; 11 bases fit TRBD2. V was pared by 7 bases and J by 5 bases, with 9 bases of the junction left unmatched. CDR3 length: 15 residues. Germline CDR1 is MNHEY and CDR2 is SVGAGI. DNA of the CDR3: TGTGCCAGCAAAACACTAGCGGGGGCTGCGGAGACCCAGTACTTC. It translates to CASKTLAGAAETQYF.

The chain combines TRBV7-9 with TRBJ2-7, with D unclear. This CDR3 region has 15 residues. Germline assignment: CDR1 SEHNR and CDR2 FQNEAQ (reference sequence). V was pared by 7 bases and J by 2 bases, with 18 bases between. The CDR3 bases are TGTGCCAGCACCTGGGTAGGCAGGCCCCCCTACGAGCAGTACTTC. Encoded protein: CASTWVGRPPYEQYF.

The genes are TRBV7-9 and TRBJ2-2; tentative D call: TRBD2 (5 bases). Trimming cost V 5 bases and J 4 bases, with 11 bases left between them. Germline CDR1 SEHNR, CDR2 FQNEAQ (reference sequence). The CDR3 is made up of 14 amino acids. The CDR3 sequence: CASSGGTLTGELFF. CDR3 DNA: TGTGCCAGCAGCGGAGGTACGCTCACCGGGGAGCTGTTTTTT.